The 5 T cell receptor beta chains presented below share a single source sample, sequenced in a study of T cell responses to AZD1222 COVID-19 vaccine. Here immunoSEQ multiplex PCR was the method, and the copy in TCRdb shows in-frame clones only, minus some. The repertoire holds under 85,000 clones, with more than 70% as singletons. Here the sequenced sample was peripheral blood, taken on day 0 of AZD1222 vaccination. The origin of the receptors is an adult in good health.

The chain links TRBV18 to TRBJ1-1, with no clear D. Trimming took off 5 bases at V and 1 base at J, with 8 bases between the two ends. The germline V gene encodes CDR1 KGHSH and CDR2 LQKENI. The CDR3 covers 13 residues. The CDR3 region has the DNA TGTGCCAGCTCAGTGACGGGGAACACTGAAGCTTTCTTT. Translation gives CASSVTGNTEAFF.

The chain links TRBV7-9 to TRBJ2-1, with TRBD2 identical over 8 bases. The CDR3 consists of 14 residues. V was pared by 7 bases and J by 8 bases, with 10 bases of the junction left unmatched. From germline, CDR1 is SEHNR and CDR2 FQNEAQ (reference sequence). DNA for the CDR3: TGTGCCAGCAACTTGGGCGGGGGGAGCGATGAGCAGTTCTTC. This translates into CASNLGGGSDEQFF.

As to this clone: Other DNA sequences of this sample code for an identical CDR3. J is TRBJ1-1 and V is TRBV12-3 or TRBV12-4; D is undetermined. There are 13 residues in the CDR3. Trimming took off 2 bases at V and 1 base at J, with 5 bases between the two ends. CDR3 region: CASSLNGNTEAFF. The CDR3 bases are TGTGCCAGCAGTTTAAACGGGAACACTGAAGCTTTCTTT.

The CDR3 here is CASSPGTSGRDNEQFF. The CDR3 nucleotides are TGTGCCAGCAGCCCCGGGACTAGCGGGCGGGACAATGAGCAGTTCTTC. The chain is built from TRBV5-5 and TRBJ2-1, with TRBD2 identical over 12 bases. CDR1 and CDR2 from the germline V gene are SGHKS and YYEKEE (reference sequence). This CDR3 spans 16 amino acids. V was pared by 4 bases and J by 5 bases, with 7 bases of the junction left unmatched. The full variable domain, with the rest looked up from reference TRBV5-5 and TRBJ2-1, is DAGVTQSPTHLIKTRGQQVTLRCSPISGHKSVSWYQQVLGQGPQFIFQYYEKEERGRGNFPDRFSARQFPNYSSELNVNALLLGDSALYLCASSPGTSGRDNEQFFGPGTRLTVL.

V and J are TRBV2 and TRBJ2-2; D possibly matches TRBD1 or TRBD2 (5 bases each). The CDR3 spans 12 residues. Germline V gives CDR1 SNHLY, CDR2 FYNNEI. Deletions cut 6 bases from V and 6 bases from J, with 8 bases between. The DNA for the CDR3 is TGTGCCAGCAGGGGGACCTCCGGGGAGCTGTTTTTT. Its protein is CASRGTSGELFF.